The 29 T cell receptor beta chains below were found in one sample sequenced in a study of T cells in Graves' hyperthyroidism and ophthalmopathy. Amplified TCR beta CDR3 regions came from RNA transcripts. Primed by the HTBI set, a first-round RT-PCR was run on the TCR CDR3. TCRdb fed the multiplex PCR reads into MiXCR, producing one record per CDR3 protein. The sample consists of over 400,000 distinct CDR3 sequences, about 20% of them appearing once. Input material: blood. Source of these receptors: a woman aged 70-85 years with Graves' ophthalmopathy.

The chain has TRBV20-1 and TRBJ1-5; 8 bases are shared with TRBD1. The CDR3 covers 12 residues. Trimming cost V 5 bases and J 5 bases; bases outside gene matches: 2. CDR1 is DFQATT and CDR2 is SNEGSKA in the germline V gene (reference sequence). CDR3 in amino acids: CSAGQGYQPQHF. CDR3 coding DNA: TGCAGTGCTGGACAGGGTTATCAGCCCCAGCATTTT.

Concerning this clonotype itself: The junction shows a germline mismatch at one end, possibly a read error. This chain connects TRBV5-4 to TRBJ1-1; tentative D call: TRBD1 (6 bases). The CDR3 is 13 amino acids. The germline V gene has CDR1 SGHNT and CDR2 YYREEE (reference sequence). The DNA of the CDR3 is TGTGCCAGCAGCTTGGATTTCACAGGGACCGGGCTCTTT. It translates to CASSLDFTGTGLF.

This clonotype came up a few times. The chain couples TRBV7-9 to TRBJ2-7; weak D call: TRBD1 (6 bases). This CDR3 has 14 amino acids. V was cut by 5 bases and J by 2 bases, with 13 bases left in between. The V gene's germline CDR1 is SEHNR and CDR2 FQNEAQ (reference sequence). The CDR3 here is CASSADRTTYEQYF. CDR3 in DNA: TGTGCCAGCAGCGCCGACAGGACCACCTACGAGCAGTACTTC.

This clonotype turned up a few times. V usage is TRBV20-1 and J usage is TRBJ1-2; 8 bases match TRBD1. Germline values: CDR1 DFQATT, CDR2 SNEGSKA (reference sequence). Trimming removed 1 base from V and 5 bases from J; junction bases left unmatched: 9. This CDR3 spans 15 amino acids. DNA for the CDR3: TGCAGTGCTAGAGCTTTCAGGGGGCGTAGTTATGGCTACACCTTC. This gives the protein CSARAFRGRSYGYTF.

This clonotype was observed a few times. V is TRBV6-1 and J is TRBJ2-7; 11 bases map to TRBD1. The CDR3 is 15 amino acids. Unmatched junction bases numbered 6, after V lost 8 bases and J lost 0 bases. The V gene's germline CDR1 is MNHNS and CDR2 SASEGT. The CDR3 is CASGGTGGFSYEQYF. The CDR3 nucleotides are TGTGCCAGCGGGGGGACAGGGGGGTTCTCCTACGAGCAGTACTTC.

This clonotype showed up many times. The V and J genes are TRBV11-2 and TRBJ2-7, with 7 positions matching TRBD2. The CDR3 extends over 17 amino acids. Germline assignment: CDR1 SGHAT and CDR2 FQNNGV. Germline trimming cut 0 bases from V and 0 bases from J; bases unmatched to any gene: 8. In DNA form, the CDR3 reads TGTGCCAGCAGCTTAGACCCAGAGACTAGCATCTCCTACGAGCAGTACTTC. This sequence encodes CASSLDPETSISYEQYF.

Comments on this clonotype: At one end the junction does not follow the germline gene, possibly because of a read error. This chain connects TRBV11-2 to TRBJ1-5, with unresolved D. Germline CDR1 SGHAT, CDR2 FQNNGV. CDR3 length: 14 residues. CDR3 nucleotides: TGCGCCAGCAGCCAAGATTCTTTCAATCAGCCCCAGCATTTT. This gives the protein CASSQDSFNQPQHF.

There are many counts of this clonotype. CDR3 bases: TGTGCCAGCAAGAGAGGGCTCACAGATACGCAGTATTTT. This translates into CASKRGLTDTQYF. The chain carries TRBV6-1 and TRBJ2-3; D might be TRBD2 (5 bases). Germline V CDR1 and CDR2: MNHNS, SASEGT. The CDR3 runs to 13 residues. The V gene lost 7 bases and the J gene lost 2 bases, with 10 bases spanning the gap.

Regarding this clonotype: It may be a read error: a sequence one base away is much more abundant. The chain is built from TRBV28 and TRBJ2-5, with D possibly TRBD2 on 6 matching bases. Germline CDR1 is MDHEN and CDR2 is SYDVKM. The CDR3 loop spans 17 amino acids. The CDR3 region has the DNA TGTGCCAGCAGTTCATGGGCGGGAACACTCGGGGGAGAGGCCCAGTACTTC. Translated: CASSSWAGTLGGEAQYF.

The J gene is TRBJ2-1, the V gene TRBV7-9; 11 bases match TRBD2. Germline V gene lookup returns CDR1 SEHNR and CDR2 FQNEAQ (reference sequence). CDR3 length: 16 residues. With V trimmed by 5 bases and J by 5 bases, 8 bases remained unmatched. CDR3: CASSPRGLAAHNEQFF. In DNA, the CDR3 is TGTGCCAGCAGCCCCCGGGGACTAGCGGCACACAATGAGCAGTTCTTC.

A remark on this clonotype: Because the CDR3 is missing its conserved closing phenylalanine or tryptophan, this is likely a read error. The rearrangement joins TRBV7-2 to TRBJ2-7, with 9 bases matching TRBD1. CDR1 is SGHTA, CDR2 FQGNSA, per germline. Trimming at V came to 3 bases and at J to 4 bases, leaving 7 bases not matched to a gene. The CDR3 extends over 15 amino acids. The DNA for the CDR3 is TGTGCCAGCAGCTTCACACAGGGGGCGGGTTACGAGCAGTACCTC. This codes for CASSFTQGAGYEQYL.

This clonotype was counted between two and nine times. The rearrangement uses TRBV12-3 or TRBV12-4 and TRBJ2-7, with D possibly TRBD2 on 5 matching bases. Trimming removed 3 bases from V and 4 bases from J, with 13 bases in between. This CDR3 contains 14 residues. This CDR3 reads CASSFLAGGYEQYF. The CDR3 DNA reads as TGTGCCAGCAGTTTTCTGGCGGGCGGATACGAGCAGTACTTC.

This clonotype has only a few counts. The rearrangement joins TRBV3-1 to TRBJ2-1, with D unresolved. This CDR3 comprises 12 residues. Germline V gives CDR1 LGHDT, CDR2 YNNKEL (reference sequence). Trimming removed 2 bases from V and 9 bases from J, with 8 bases in between. DNA for the CDR3: TGTGCCAGCAGCCAACTAACGCTTGAGCAGTTCTTC. It encodes CASSQLTLEQFF.

Only a few counts were recorded for this clonotype. The chain is built from TRBV27 and TRBJ1-1; D unclear. The V gene lost 6 bases and the J gene lost 1 base, with 9 bases spanning the gap. CDR1 is MNHEY and CDR2 is SMNVEV in the germline V gene (reference sequence). The length of the CDR3 is 13 residues. CDR3 in amino acids: CASRLNWNTEAFF. The CDR3 DNA reads as TGTGCCAGCAGACTGAACTGGAACACTGAAGCTTTCTTT.

The chain has TRBV28 and TRBJ2-1; 7 bases are shared with TRBD1. The CDR3 consists of 11 residues. The germline V gene encodes CDR1 MDHEN and CDR2 SYDVKM. Trimming removed 7 bases from V and 14 bases from J; junction bases left unmatched: 8. The CDR3 DNA follows: TGTGCCAGCACCGACAGGGTCCGGGAGTTCTTC. Amino acid sequence: CASTDRVREFF.

This clonotype was picked up many times. This chain uses TRBV6-2 or TRBV6-3 with TRBJ1-1; D perhaps matches TRBD1 (5 bases). Trimming took off 8 bases at V and 0 bases at J, with 16 bases between the two ends. CDR3 length equals 15 residues. Germline V lookup: CDR1 MNHEY, CDR2 SVGEGT. DNA for the CDR3: TGTGCCAGCGTAAAGGCTGGGGCGGTGAACACTGAAGCTTTCTTT. Its protein is CASVKAGAVNTEAFF.

This clonotype was seen ten or more times. The rearrangement uses TRBV6-5 and TRBJ1-1; maybe TRBD1 (6 bases). Germline V gives CDR1 MNHEY, CDR2 SVGAGI. CDR3 size: 14 residues. Trimming shortened V by 3 bases and J by 0 bases, and 8 bases separated the two germline ends. The CDR3 loop is CASSYTGMNTEAFF. The CDR3 DNA is TGTGCCAGCAGTTATACAGGGATGAACACTGAAGCTTTCTTT.

This clonotype appeared many times. J is TRBJ1-1 and V is TRBV16; tentatively, D is TRBD1 (5 bases). In germline, CDR1 is KGHSY, CDR2 FQNENV. CDR3 length: 13 amino acids. V was pared by 4 bases and J by 11 bases, with 17 bases between. CDR3 nucleotide sequence: TGTGCCAGCAGCCGAGGTTCGCAGGGCGAGGCTTTCTTT. It encodes CASSRGSQGEAFF.

This clonotype has a handful of counts. The chain is built from TRBV30 and TRBJ2-3; D remains ambiguous. The germline CDR1 and CDR2 sequences are GTSNPN and SVGIG (reference sequence). The CDR3 totals 13 residues. V was trimmed by 0 bases and J by 4 bases, leaving 8 bases between them. CDR3 in amino acids: CAWSVRYSDTQYF. In nucleotides, the CDR3 is TGTGCCTGGAGTGTACGTTACTCAGATACGCAGTATTTT.

The V gene is TRBV28, the J gene TRBJ2-1, with D tentatively TRBD2 (5 bases). Trimming pared 8 bases from V and 15 bases from J, leaving 29 bases between. This CDR3 is 15 amino acids long. Germline CDR1 MDHEN, CDR2 SYDVKM. The CDR3 DNA follows: TGTGCCAGCTCACCATTAGACACTAGTGAACGACGGCCGTTCTTC. This encodes CASSPLDTSERRPFF.

This clonotype was seen only a few times. This rearrangement joins TRBV2 to TRBJ2-7, with a weak D call TRBD1 (6 bases). The CDR3 has 12 amino acids. V gave up 4 bases and J gave up 3 bases, with 7 bases separating them. CDR1 and CDR2 (germline): SNHLY, FYNNEI. Written as DNA, the CDR3 is TGTGCCAGCAGTGTAGGGGGCTACGAGCAGTACTTC. It translates to CASSVGGYEQYF.

This clonotype was counted between two and nine times. V gene TRBV5-1 combines with J gene TRBJ1-4; possible D gene TRBD1, 5 bases. The CDR3 runs 17 residues. Looked up from germline, CDR1 is SGHRS and CDR2 is YFSETQ. V was clipped by 0 bases and J by 7 bases, with 19 bases between them. CDR3 coding DNA: TGCGCCAGCAGCTTGGTCGGGGGAACGACTCGGGGTGAAAAACTGTTTTTT. Its protein product is CASSLVGGTTRGEKLFF.

This clonotype was picked up a small number of times. V is TRBV27 and J is TRBJ2-2; D remains unclear. In germline, CDR1 is MNHEY, CDR2 SMNVEV (reference sequence). This CDR3 spans 16 amino acids. Trimming removed 0 bases from V and 0 bases from J, with 8 bases in between. Here the CDR3 DNA reads TGTGCCAGCAGTTTATCGGGCCATTCGAACACCGGGGAGCTGTTTTTT. This translates into CASSLSGHSNTGELFF.

This clonotype has only a few counts. The chain employs TRBV9 and TRBJ2-1; D call uncertain. Trimming left V 2 bases short and J 5 bases short, with 14 bases between. The CDR3 has 15 amino acids. Germline V gene lookup returns CDR1 SGDLS and CDR2 YYNGEE. The CDR3 reads CASSVDLHANNEQFF. The CDR3 bases are TGTGCCAGCAGCGTCGACCTTCACGCCAACAATGAGCAGTTCTTC.

This clonotype has only a few counts. The chain is built from TRBV28 and TRBJ1-4; 9 positions agree with TRBD1. The CDR3 is 16 amino acids. Germline lookup yields CDR1 MDHEN and CDR2 SYDVKM. The J segment lost 6 bases and the V segment lost 1 base, leaving 6 bases of the junction unmatched. CDR3 DNA sequence: TGTGCCAGCAGTTTATTCGGGACAGGGCTTGATGAAAAACTGTTTTTT. It encodes CASSLFGTGLDEKLFF.

This clonotype was recorded many times. This chain uses TRBV27 with TRBJ2-7; 7 positions agree with TRBD1. The germline V gene has CDR1 MNHEY and CDR2 SMNVEV (reference sequence). With 0 bases clipped from V and 3 bases from J, the junction kept 5 bases outside the gene matches. The CDR3 loop spans 15 amino acids. Here the CDR3 reads CASSLSTGLYYEQYF. The CDR3 DNA reads as TGTGCCAGCAGTTTATCGACAGGGCTCTACTACGAGCAGTACTTC.

V usage is TRBV20-1 and J usage is TRBJ2-7, with 12 bases identical to TRBD2. This CDR3 spans 15 amino acids. The V gene end was trimmed by 0 bases and the J gene end by 5 bases; junction bases not matched to a gene: 5. Germline V gene lookup returns CDR1 DFQATT and CDR2 SNEGSKA (reference sequence). The CDR3 bases are TGCAGTGCTAGAGATTTGACTAGCGGGAGTAACGAGCAGTACTTC. Translation gives CSARDLTSGSNEQYF.

This clonotype was found a few times. The rearrangement joins TRBV5-5 to TRBJ1-5; D might be TRBD1 (6 bases). Germline lookup yields CDR1 SGHKS and CDR2 YYEKEE (reference sequence). This CDR3 spans 14 amino acids. V gave up 4 bases and J gave up 2 bases, with 10 bases separating them. As DNA, the CDR3 is TGTGCCAGCAGCCCGTGGGGGCGCAATCAGCCCCAGCATTTT. Protein: CASSPWGRNQPQHF.

This clonotype was detected a few times. This rearrangement joins TRBV6-6 to TRBJ2-7; the D gene is possibly TRBD1 (6 bases). This CDR3 spans 15 amino acids. Trimming pared 0 bases from V and 0 bases from J, leaving 9 bases between. Germline assignment: CDR1 MNHNY and CDR2 SVGAGI (reference sequence). CDR3 sequence (DNA): TGTGCCAGCAGTTACTCGGCAGGGGCCTCCTACGAGCAGTACTTC. Its protein is CASSYSAGASYEQYF.